The rows below give T cell receptor beta chains drawn from one sample of a study of low-dose radiotherapy and immunotherapy resistance in tumors. TCRdb reanalysed the reads using MiXCR and keeps one entry per CDR3 protein. Among about 84,000 distinct CDR3 sequences listed, about 17% were seen once. The sample here was PBMCs, taken after low-dose radiotherapy plus immunotherapy. The receptors come from a male donor with prostate cancer. The CDR3 runs from the conserved cysteine through the conserved F or W. Each record gives: D gene, clone size, J gene, V gene, CDR3 DNA, CDR3 protein. The D gene is left open where the match is weak. Part of the rows lack a size; the others show once, few, many or a class for expanded clones.

d_gene: .; abundance: many; j_gene: TRBJ1-1; v_gene: TRBV30; CDR3nt: TGTGCCAGTTACAGGTCTTTGAACACTGAAGCTTTCTTT; CDR3aa: CASYRSLNTEAFF
d_gene: TRBD2; abundance: many; j_gene: TRBJ2-1; v_gene: TRBV19; CDR3nt: TGTGCCAGTAGTATGGGTGGGAACGGGAGGGCCTACAATGAGCAGTTCTTC; CDR3aa: CASSMGGNGRAYNEQFF
d_gene: TRBD2; abundance: many; j_gene: TRBJ2-5; v_gene: TRBV4-3; CDR3nt: TGCGCCAGGCGGACTAGCGGGACGGAGACCCAGTACTTC; CDR3aa: CARRTSGTETQYF
d_gene: .; abundance: many; j_gene: TRBJ1-2; v_gene: TRBV12-3/TRBV12-4; CDR3nt: TGTGCCAGCAGCCCTCGAGATTATGGCTACACCTTC; CDR3aa: CASSPRDYGYTF
d_gene: .; abundance: .; j_gene: TRBJ2-1; v_gene: TRBV28; CDR3nt: TGTGCCAGCTGGAGCTCCTACAATGAGCAGTTCTTC; CDR3aa: CASWSSYNEQFF
d_gene: .; abundance: many; j_gene: TRBJ1-1; v_gene: TRBV6-2/TRBV6-3; CDR3nt: TGTGCCAGCAGTTCGCCGGGCACTGAAGCTTTCTTT; CDR3aa: CASSSPGTEAFF
d_gene: TRBD2; abundance: many; j_gene: TRBJ2-1; v_gene: TRBV4-3; CDR3nt: TGCGCCAGCAGCCCAAGAGTAGCGGGAGCGAGCTCCTACAATGAGCAGTTCTTC; CDR3aa: CASSPRVAGASSYNEQFF
d_gene: .; abundance: many; j_gene: TRBJ1-2; v_gene: TRBV7-3; CDR3nt: TGTGCCAGCAGCCCTAAATGGGGGTCTGGCTACACCTTC; CDR3aa: CASSPKWGSGYTF
d_gene: .; abundance: .; j_gene: TRBJ1-1; v_gene: TRBV28; CDR3nt: TGTGTCAGCTCATCTCGTTGGGGCACTGAAGCTTTCTTT; CDR3aa: CVSSSRWGTEAFF
d_gene: TRBD2; abundance: .; j_gene: TRBJ2-2; v_gene: TRBV9; CDR3nt: TGTGCCAGCAGCGTATCGGGGGGGGCGACCGGGGAGCTGTTTTTT; CDR3aa: CASSVSGGATGELFF
d_gene: .; abundance: many; j_gene: TRBJ2-5; v_gene: TRBV20-1; CDR3nt: TGCAGTGCTAGTGTGCAACAAGAGACCCAGTACTTC; CDR3aa: CSASVQQETQYF
d_gene: TRBD2; abundance: many; j_gene: TRBJ2-1; v_gene: TRBV27; CDR3nt: TGTGCCAGCAGTTCCCCGGGGCTAGCGGGAGTCGATGAGCAGTTCTTC; CDR3aa: CASSSPGLAGVDEQFF
d_gene: .; abundance: many; j_gene: TRBJ1-3; v_gene: TRBV28; CDR3nt: TGTGCCAGCAGCAGGGCAAAGGGTGTACTCACCATATATTTT; CDR3aa: CASSRAKGVLTIYF
d_gene: TRBD2; abundance: many; j_gene: TRBJ2-3; v_gene: TRBV7-2; CDR3nt: TGTGCCAGCAGCGCGGGACTAGCGGGAGGAGCAGATACGCAGTATTTT; CDR3aa: CASSAGLAGGADTQYF
d_gene: TRBD1; abundance: many; j_gene: TRBJ1-2; v_gene: TRBV7-2; CDR3nt: TGTGCCAGCAGCTTAGGGGCCGGGACAGGGGACACCTTC; CDR3aa: CASSLGAGTGDTF
d_gene: .; abundance: many; j_gene: TRBJ2-3; v_gene: TRBV4-1; CDR3nt: TGCGCCAGCAGCCCATCGGAGGCCGACTCCACAGATACGCAGTATTTT; CDR3aa: CASSPSEADSTDTQYF
d_gene: TRBD1; abundance: many; j_gene: TRBJ2-7; v_gene: TRBV20-1; CDR3nt: TGCAGTGCGCCCAGCCTGGACAGGGGCGACGAGCAGTACTTC; CDR3aa: CSAPSLDRGDEQYF
d_gene: .; abundance: .; j_gene: TRBJ2-6; v_gene: TRBV28; CDR3nt: TGTGCCAGCAGTACTCGGGTCTCTGGGGCCAACGTCCTGACTTTC; CDR3aa: CASSTRVSGANVLTF
d_gene: .; abundance: many; j_gene: TRBJ1-1; v_gene: TRBV2; CDR3nt: TGTGCCAGCAGGGCCGGGTCAGAGACCAACACTGAAGCTTTCTTT; CDR3aa: CASRAGSETNTEAFF
d_gene: TRBD1; abundance: many; j_gene: TRBJ1-2; v_gene: TRBV19; CDR3nt: TGTGCCAGTAGGTTCGGGACAGGGGAACAGGACACCTTC; CDR3aa: CASRFGTGEQDTF
d_gene: TRBD1; abundance: many; j_gene: TRBJ2-4; v_gene: TRBV20-1; CDR3nt: TGCAGTGCTGCCCGACAGGGGGTAAACATTCAGTACTTC; CDR3aa: CSAARQGVNIQYF
d_gene: TRBD2; abundance: .; j_gene: TRBJ2-7; v_gene: TRBV6-2/TRBV6-3; CDR3nt: TGTGCCAGCAGGATAGCGGGATCGCCCTACGAGCAGTACTTC; CDR3aa: CASRIAGSPYEQYF
d_gene: TRBD2; abundance: .; j_gene: TRBJ2-5; v_gene: TRBV20-1; CDR3nt: TGCAGTGGGGCTAGCGGTGAGGCAGAAGAGACCCAGTACTTC; CDR3aa: CSGASGEAEETQYF
d_gene: TRBD1; abundance: many; j_gene: TRBJ1-4; v_gene: TRBV12-3/TRBV12-4; CDR3nt: TGTGCCAGCAGTCGTCAGGGGGCGCGTGAAAAACTGTTTTTT; CDR3aa: CASSRQGAREKLFF
d_gene: .; abundance: many; j_gene: TRBJ2-6; v_gene: TRBV6-2/TRBV6-3; CDR3nt: TGTGCCACCTGTCCGACAGACAGGGCCAACGTCCTGACTTTC; CDR3aa: CATCPTDRANVLTF
d_gene: TRBD1; abundance: many; j_gene: TRBJ2-1; v_gene: TRBV7-9; CDR3nt: TGTGCCAGCAGCTTAGTTGGGGACAGGGGTCACAATGAGCAGTTCTTC; CDR3aa: CASSLVGDRGHNEQFF
d_gene: TRBD2; abundance: many; j_gene: TRBJ2-7; v_gene: TRBV4-2; CDR3nt: TGTGCCAGCAGCCAAGATATCCCATCCAGCGGGGAGCAAGGCTACGAGCAGTACTTC; CDR3aa: CASSQDIPSSGEQGYEQYF
d_gene: TRBD2; abundance: many; j_gene: TRBJ2-5; v_gene: TRBV29-1; CDR3nt: TGCAGCGTTGGGGAGACTAGCGGGAGGGGAGAGACCCAGTACTTC; CDR3aa: CSVGETSGRGETQYF
d_gene: TRBD1; abundance: many; j_gene: TRBJ2-1; v_gene: TRBV7-9; CDR3nt: TGTGCCAGCAGCAACCGGGACAGGGGGCGCGGTGAGCAGTTCTTC; CDR3aa: CASSNRDRGRGEQFF
d_gene: .; abundance: many; j_gene: TRBJ2-3; v_gene: TRBV20-1; CDR3nt: TGCAGTGCTCCCCCCCTCGGGACCGCAAGCACAGATACGCAGTATTTT; CDR3aa: CSAPPLGTASTDTQYF
d_gene: .; abundance: .; j_gene: TRBJ1-3; v_gene: TRBV6-8; CDR3nt: TGTGCCAGCAGTTACTCGAGGCGGAGGGACTCTGGAAACACCATATATTTT; CDR3aa: CASSYSRRRDSGNTIYF
d_gene: TRBD2; abundance: many; j_gene: TRBJ2-5; v_gene: TRBV12-3/TRBV12-4; CDR3nt: TGTGCCAGCAGCCAAGGACTAGTCGAGACCCAGTACTTC; CDR3aa: CASSQGLVETQYF
d_gene: TRBD1; abundance: many; j_gene: TRBJ1-3; v_gene: TRBV28; CDR3nt: TGTGCCAGCAGAACAGGGGTTGGAAACACCATATATTTT; CDR3aa: CASRTGVGNTIYF
d_gene: .; abundance: many; j_gene: TRBJ2-6; v_gene: TRBV14; CDR3nt: TGTGCCAGCAGCTGGGGGTCTGGGGCCAACGTCCTGACTTTC; CDR3aa: CASSWGSGANVLTF
d_gene: .; abundance: many; j_gene: TRBJ2-7; v_gene: TRBV12-3/TRBV12-4; CDR3nt: TGTGCCAGCAGTTTAGGGACAAGGGACGAGCAGTACTTC; CDR3aa: CASSLGTRDEQYF
d_gene: TRBD1; abundance: .; j_gene: TRBJ1-5; v_gene: TRBV2; CDR3nt: TGTGCCAGCGGGACAGATTATAGCAATCAGCCCCAGCATTTT; CDR3aa: CASGTDYSNQPQHF
d_gene: .; abundance: many; j_gene: TRBJ2-3; v_gene: TRBV4-3; CDR3nt: TGCGCCAGCAGCCAAGATCGTGGGGGAGGAGCAGATACGCAGTATTTT; CDR3aa: CASSQDRGGGADTQYF
d_gene: .; abundance: many; j_gene: TRBJ1-5; v_gene: TRBV28; CDR3nt: TGTGCCAGCAGTTTAGAGGGACTCTGGAATCAGCCCCAGCATTTT; CDR3aa: CASSLEGLWNQPQHF
d_gene: TRBD1; abundance: .; j_gene: TRBJ1-2; v_gene: TRBV7-9; CDR3nt: TGTGCCAGCAGCTCGACAGGGAACTATGGCTACGCCTTC; CDR3aa: CASSSTGNYGYAF
d_gene: TRBD2; abundance: many; j_gene: TRBJ2-5; v_gene: TRBV5-6; CDR3nt: TGTGCCAGCAGCTTGAGGCTAGCGGGAGGAGAGACCCAGTACTTC; CDR3aa: CASSLRLAGGETQYF
d_gene: .; abundance: many; j_gene: TRBJ2-1; v_gene: TRBV21-1; CDR3nt: TGTGCCAGCAGCAAAGGACTAGCCTACAATGAGCAGTTCTTC; CDR3aa: CASSKGLAYNEQFF
d_gene: .; abundance: many; j_gene: TRBJ1-2; v_gene: TRBV20-1; CDR3nt: TGCAGTTCCTACCCCGGCAACTATGGCTACACCTTC; CDR3aa: CSSYPGNYGYTF
d_gene: .; abundance: few; j_gene: TRBJ2-1; v_gene: TRBV2; CDR3nt: TGTGCCAGCAGTGTGGCAGGGCGCGATGAGCAGTTCTTC; CDR3aa: CASSVAGRDEQFF
d_gene: .; abundance: many; j_gene: TRBJ2-5; v_gene: TRBV21-1; CDR3nt: TGTGCCAGCAGCAAATTCCGCGGGCTAGGGGTCCAAGAGACCCAGTACTTC; CDR3aa: CASSKFRGLGVQETQYF
d_gene: TRBD1; abundance: many; j_gene: TRBJ2-7; v_gene: TRBV7-9; CDR3nt: TGTGCCAGCAGCACGGGACAGGGTGGGCCCTACGAGCAGTACTTC; CDR3aa: CASSTGQGGPYEQYF
d_gene: TRBD2; abundance: .; j_gene: TRBJ2-6; v_gene: TRBV7-2; CDR3nt: TGTGCCAGCAGACAGACTAGCGGGAGTTCTGGGGCCAACGTCCTGACTTTC; CDR3aa: CASRQTSGSSGANVLTF
d_gene: .; abundance: many; j_gene: TRBJ1-5; v_gene: TRBV12-3/TRBV12-4; CDR3nt: TGTGCCAGCAGTTTAACGGCAGGGGATCAGCCCCAGCATTTT; CDR3aa: CASSLTAGDQPQHF
d_gene: .; abundance: many; j_gene: TRBJ2-7; v_gene: TRBV5-8; CDR3nt: TGTGCCAGCAGCTTGGGGCCAGCGGTCTACGAGCAGTACTTC; CDR3aa: CASSLGPAVYEQYF
d_gene: .; abundance: many; j_gene: TRBJ2-7; v_gene: TRBV2; CDR3nt: TGTGCCAGCAGTAAGGACTCTCCAACCTCAGAGCAGTACTTC; CDR3aa: CASSKDSPTSEQYF
d_gene: .; abundance: many; j_gene: TRBJ2-3; v_gene: TRBV18; CDR3nt: TGTGCCAGCTCACCACCGTTCTCGCAGGGAAGCACAGATACGCAGTATTTT; CDR3aa: CASSPPFSQGSTDTQYF
d_gene: .; abundance: once; j_gene: TRBJ2-2; v_gene: TRBV7-2; CDR3nt: TGTGCCAGCAGCTTAGACAGAACGAACACCGGGGAGCTGTTTTTT; CDR3aa: CASSLDRTNTGELFF
d_gene: TRBD2; abundance: many; j_gene: TRBJ2-3; v_gene: TRBV4-3; CDR3nt: TGCGCCAGCAGCCAAGGGGTAGCGGGAAGCACAGATACGCAGTATTTT; CDR3aa: CASSQGVAGSTDTQYF
d_gene: .; abundance: many; j_gene: TRBJ2-7; v_gene: TRBV10-3; CDR3nt: TGTGCCATCGGACACAGGGCCTCGGACGAGCAGTACTTC; CDR3aa: CAIGHRASDEQYF
d_gene: TRBD1; abundance: many; j_gene: TRBJ2-2; v_gene: TRBV19; CDR3nt: TGTGCCAGTAGTTCCTGGGGGACAGGAAACACCGGGGAGCTGTTTTTT; CDR3aa: CASSSWGTGNTGELFF
d_gene: TRBD1; abundance: many; j_gene: TRBJ2-7; v_gene: TRBV11-2; CDR3nt: TGTGCCAGCAGCTTACTTCAGGGGGCCTACGAGCAGTACTTC; CDR3aa: CASSLLQGAYEQYF
d_gene: TRBD2; abundance: many; j_gene: TRBJ2-3; v_gene: TRBV29-1; CDR3nt: TGCAGCGTTCCAACTAGCGGGAGACCAGATACGCAGTATTTT; CDR3aa: CSVPTSGRPDTQYF
d_gene: TRBD1; abundance: many; j_gene: TRBJ2-1; v_gene: TRBV5-1; CDR3nt: TGCGCCAGCAGCTCGCTTGGACAGGGAAACAATGAGCAGTTCTTC; CDR3aa: CASSSLGQGNNEQFF